This T cell receptor (beta chain) is from a study of T cell changes during pregnancy in multiple sclerosis. Clones were sequenced by immunoSEQ multiplex PCR, and TCRdb holds only the in-frame ones, with some missing. Of roughly 42,000 clones detected, 85% to 95% appear once; the ten largest clones hold about 7%. The sample consisted of CD8+ T cells from peripheral blood mononuclear cells, taken in the third trimester of pregnancy. This clonotype was sampled from a female donor with multiple sclerosis, enrolled in a pregnancy study.

CDR3 loop: CASSYRDPSTDTQYF. CDR3 nucleotides: TGTGCCAGCAGTTACAGGGACCCTAGCACAGATACGCAGTATTTT. The J gene is TRBJ2-3, the V gene TRBV28; a weak D match, TRBD1 (6 bases). Per germline, CDR1 MDHEN and CDR2 SYDVKM. Trimming removed 4 bases at V and 0 bases at J, with 11 bases between. The CDR3 covers 15 residues.